This record looks at one T cell receptor beta chain sequence and its context. The CDR3 contains 12 residues. Germline V gene data show CDR1 as SGHTS and CDR2 as YDEGEE. The ends were cut back, 4 bases at V and 12 bases at J, with 11 bases in the middle. Time point reported: pre-treatment baseline. One draw preceded checkpoint blockade; another followed its first cycle at week 3. Patients had no prior systemic cancer treatment, immunosuppressants or other active cancers. These data belong to a study of blood T cell dynamics during melanoma immunotherapy. About the research overall: Metastatic melanoma patients received first-line pembrolizumab or nivolumab plus ipilimumab.

Libraries were prepared by immunoSEQ multiplex PCR; TCRdb keeps only in-frame clonotypes and omits some of them. Of over 14,000 clones listed, 85% to 90% are singletons. The receptor's source is a human donor with melanoma. The material was blood, obtained from a patient treated with checkpoint blockade. The chain joins TRBV5-8 to TRBJ1-6, with D unclear. As DNA, the CDR3 is TGTGCCAGCAGCATCACCCCAGGACCCCTCCACTTT. Protein product: CASSITPGPLHF.